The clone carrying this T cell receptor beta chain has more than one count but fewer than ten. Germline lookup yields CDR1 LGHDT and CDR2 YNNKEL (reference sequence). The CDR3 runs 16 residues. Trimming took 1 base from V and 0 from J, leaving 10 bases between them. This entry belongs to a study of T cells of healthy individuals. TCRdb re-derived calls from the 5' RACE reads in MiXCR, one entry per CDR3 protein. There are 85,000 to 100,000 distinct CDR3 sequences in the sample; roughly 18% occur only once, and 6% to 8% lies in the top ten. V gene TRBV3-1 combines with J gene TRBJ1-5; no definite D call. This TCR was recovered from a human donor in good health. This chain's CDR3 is CASSQGLTHSNQPQHF. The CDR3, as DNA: TGTGCCAGCAGCCAAGGCCTAACCCATAGCAATCAGCCCCAGCATTTT.